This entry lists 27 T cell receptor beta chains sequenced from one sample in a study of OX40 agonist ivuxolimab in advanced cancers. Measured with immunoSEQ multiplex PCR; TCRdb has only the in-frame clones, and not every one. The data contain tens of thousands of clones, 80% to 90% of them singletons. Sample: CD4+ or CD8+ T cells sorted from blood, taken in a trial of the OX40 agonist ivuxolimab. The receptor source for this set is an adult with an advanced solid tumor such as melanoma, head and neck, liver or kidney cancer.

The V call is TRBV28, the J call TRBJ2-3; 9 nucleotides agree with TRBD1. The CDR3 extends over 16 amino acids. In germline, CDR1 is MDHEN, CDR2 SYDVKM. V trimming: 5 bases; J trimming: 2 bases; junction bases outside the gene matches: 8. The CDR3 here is CASSPTGGPLTDTQYF. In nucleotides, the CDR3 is TGTGCCAGCAGTCCAACAGGGGGCCCCCTCACAGATACGCAGTATTTT.

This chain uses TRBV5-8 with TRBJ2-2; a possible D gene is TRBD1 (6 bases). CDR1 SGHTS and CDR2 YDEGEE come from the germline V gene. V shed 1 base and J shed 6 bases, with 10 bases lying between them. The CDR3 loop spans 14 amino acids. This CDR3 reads CASSLTGRSGELFF. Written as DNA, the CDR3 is TGTGCCAGCAGCTTGACAGGGCGCTCCGGGGAGCTGTTTTTT.

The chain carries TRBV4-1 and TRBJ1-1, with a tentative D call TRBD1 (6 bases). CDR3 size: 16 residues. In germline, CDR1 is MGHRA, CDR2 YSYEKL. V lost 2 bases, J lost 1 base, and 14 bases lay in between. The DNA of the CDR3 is TGCGCCAGCAGCCAATCCGGGGGACAACGGAACACTGAAGCTTTCTTT. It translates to CASSQSGGQRNTEAFF.

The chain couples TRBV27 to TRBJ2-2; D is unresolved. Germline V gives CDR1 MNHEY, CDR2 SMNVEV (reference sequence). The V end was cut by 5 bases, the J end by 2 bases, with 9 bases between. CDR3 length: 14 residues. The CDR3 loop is CASSPPINTGELFF. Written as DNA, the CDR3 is TGTGCCAGCAGTCCCCCCATCAACACCGGGGAGCTGTTTTTT.

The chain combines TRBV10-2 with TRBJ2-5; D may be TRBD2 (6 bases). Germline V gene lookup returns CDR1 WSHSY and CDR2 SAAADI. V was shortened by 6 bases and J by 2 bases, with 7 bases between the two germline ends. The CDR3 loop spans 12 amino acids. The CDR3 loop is CASRAGQETQYF. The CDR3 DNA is TGCGCCAGCAGGGCGGGGCAAGAGACCCAGTACTTC.

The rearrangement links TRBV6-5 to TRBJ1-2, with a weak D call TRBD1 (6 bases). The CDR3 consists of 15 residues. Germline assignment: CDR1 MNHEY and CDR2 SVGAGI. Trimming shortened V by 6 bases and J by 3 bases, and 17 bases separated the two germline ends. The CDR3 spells CASSSPPDSDYGYTF. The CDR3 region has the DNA TGTGCCAGCAGCTCACCCCCGGACAGTGACTATGGCTACACCTTC.

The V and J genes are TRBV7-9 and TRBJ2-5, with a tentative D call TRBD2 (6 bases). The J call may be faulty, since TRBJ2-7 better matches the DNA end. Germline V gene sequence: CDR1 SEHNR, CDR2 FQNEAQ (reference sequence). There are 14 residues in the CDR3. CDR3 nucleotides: TGTGCCAGCAGCGACCTGCGGGAATTCGACGAGCAGTACTTC. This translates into CASSDLREFDEQYF.

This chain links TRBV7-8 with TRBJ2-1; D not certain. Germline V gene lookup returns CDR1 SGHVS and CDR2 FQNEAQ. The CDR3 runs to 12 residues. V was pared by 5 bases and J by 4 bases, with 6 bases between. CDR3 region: CASSPAYNEQFF. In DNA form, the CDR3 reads TGTGCCAGCAGCCCCGCATACAATGAGCAGTTCTTC.

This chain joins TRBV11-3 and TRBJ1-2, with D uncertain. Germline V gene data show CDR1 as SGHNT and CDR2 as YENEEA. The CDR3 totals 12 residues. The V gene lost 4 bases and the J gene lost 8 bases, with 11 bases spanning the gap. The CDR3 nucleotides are TGTGCCAGCAGCTCGGGAGGGTCCGGCTACACCTTC. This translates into CASSSGGSGYTF.

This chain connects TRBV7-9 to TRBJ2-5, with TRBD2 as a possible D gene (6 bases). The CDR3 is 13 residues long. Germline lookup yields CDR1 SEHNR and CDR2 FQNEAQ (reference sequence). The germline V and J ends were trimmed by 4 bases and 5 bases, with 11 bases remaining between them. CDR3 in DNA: TGTGCCAGCAGCTATGGGAGCGGGGAGACCCAGTACTTC. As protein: CASSYGSGETQYF.

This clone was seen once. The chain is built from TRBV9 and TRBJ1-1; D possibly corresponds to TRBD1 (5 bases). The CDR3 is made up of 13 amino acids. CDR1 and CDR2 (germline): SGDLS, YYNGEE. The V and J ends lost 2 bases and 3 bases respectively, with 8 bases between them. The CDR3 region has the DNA TGTGCCAGCAGCGTGGGGCCAGACACTGAAGCTTTCTTT. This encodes CASSVGPDTEAFF.

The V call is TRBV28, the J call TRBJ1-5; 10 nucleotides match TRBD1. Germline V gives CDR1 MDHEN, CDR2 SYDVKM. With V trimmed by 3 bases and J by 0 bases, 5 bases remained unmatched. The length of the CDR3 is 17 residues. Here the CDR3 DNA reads TGTGCCAGCAGTTTGGGGACAGGGGCAACTAGCAATCAGCCCCAGCATTTT. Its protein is CASSLGTGATSNQPQHF.

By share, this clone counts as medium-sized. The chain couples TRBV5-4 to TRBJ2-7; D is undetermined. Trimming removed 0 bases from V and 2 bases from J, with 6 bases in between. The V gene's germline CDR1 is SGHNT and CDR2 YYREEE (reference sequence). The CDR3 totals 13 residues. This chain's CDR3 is CASSLVGPYEQYF. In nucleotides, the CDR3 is TGTGCCAGCAGCTTGGTTGGCCCCTACGAGCAGTACTTC.

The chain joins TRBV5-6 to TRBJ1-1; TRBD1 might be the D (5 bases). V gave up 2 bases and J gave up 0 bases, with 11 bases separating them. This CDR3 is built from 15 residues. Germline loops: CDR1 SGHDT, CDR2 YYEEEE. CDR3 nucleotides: TGTGCCAGCAGCTTTGGGGGAGCGATGAACACTGAAGCTTTCTTT. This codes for CASSFGGAMNTEAFF.

Here the CDR3 DNA reads TGTGCCAGCAGCGAAGAGGGACCCGGGTCCGGGGAGCTGTTTTTT. Protein: CASSEEGPGSGELFF. The gene calls are TRBV13 and TRBJ2-2; D possibly matches TRBD1 or TRBD2 (5 bases each). CDR1 and CDR2 from the germline V gene are PRHDT and FYEKMQ (reference sequence). The CDR3 totals 15 residues. The V and J ends lost 5 bases and 6 bases respectively, with 16 bases between them.

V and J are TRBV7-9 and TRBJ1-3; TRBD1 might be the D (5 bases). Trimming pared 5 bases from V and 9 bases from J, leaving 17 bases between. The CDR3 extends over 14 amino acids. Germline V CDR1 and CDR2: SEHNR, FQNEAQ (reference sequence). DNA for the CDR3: TGTGCCAGCAGCCCAGGGTCTGGACTGGGCACCATATATTTT. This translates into CASSPGSGLGTIYF.

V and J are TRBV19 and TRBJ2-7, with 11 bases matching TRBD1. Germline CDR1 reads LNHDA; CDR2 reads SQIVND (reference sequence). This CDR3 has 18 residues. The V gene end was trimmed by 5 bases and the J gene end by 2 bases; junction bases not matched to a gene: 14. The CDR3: CASSPRDRGFTDTYEQYF. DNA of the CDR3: TGTGCCAGTAGTCCCCGGGACAGGGGGTTTACTGATACCTACGAGCAGTACTTC.

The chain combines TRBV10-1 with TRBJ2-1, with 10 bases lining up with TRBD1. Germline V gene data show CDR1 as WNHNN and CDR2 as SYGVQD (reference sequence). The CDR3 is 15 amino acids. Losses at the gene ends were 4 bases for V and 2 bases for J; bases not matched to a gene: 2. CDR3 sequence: CASSGGTGAYNEQFF. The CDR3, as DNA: TGCGCCAGCAGTGGTGGGACAGGGGCCTACAATGAGCAGTTCTTC.

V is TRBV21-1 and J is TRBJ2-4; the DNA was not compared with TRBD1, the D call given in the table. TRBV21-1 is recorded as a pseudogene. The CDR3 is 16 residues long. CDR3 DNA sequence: TGTGCCAGCAAAGAGGGACATTTCTGCGGCAAAAACATTCAGTACTTC. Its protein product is CASKEGHFCGKNIQYF.

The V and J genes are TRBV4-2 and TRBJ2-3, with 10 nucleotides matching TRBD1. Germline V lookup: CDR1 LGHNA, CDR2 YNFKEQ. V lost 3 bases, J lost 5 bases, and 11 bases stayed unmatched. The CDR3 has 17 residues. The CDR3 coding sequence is TGTGCCAGCAGCCAGACCCCCGCGGGACAGGGGAAAGATACGCAGTATTTT. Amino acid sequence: CASSQTPAGQGKDTQYF.

The CDR3 DNA sequence: TGCGCCAGCAGCTTCCACGCGGGGAACACTGAAGCTTTCTTT. As protein: CASSFHAGNTEAFF. This chain links TRBV5-1 with TRBJ1-1; D not certain. Germline CDR1 and CDR2: SGHRS and YFSETQ. V gave up 2 bases and J gave up 1 base, with 9 bases separating them. This CDR3 comprises 14 residues.

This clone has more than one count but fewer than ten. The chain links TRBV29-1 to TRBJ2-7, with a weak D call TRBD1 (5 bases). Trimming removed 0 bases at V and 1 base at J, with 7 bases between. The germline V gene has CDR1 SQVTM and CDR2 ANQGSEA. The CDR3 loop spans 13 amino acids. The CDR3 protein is CSVEDNRSYEQYF. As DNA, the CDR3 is TGCAGCGTTGAAGATAACAGGTCCTACGAGCAGTACTTC.

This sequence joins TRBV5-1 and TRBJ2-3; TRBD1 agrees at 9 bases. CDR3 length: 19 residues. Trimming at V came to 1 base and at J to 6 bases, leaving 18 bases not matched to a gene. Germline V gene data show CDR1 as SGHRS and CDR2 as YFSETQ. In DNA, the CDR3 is TGCGCCAGCAGCTTGCGGGGATCGGACAGGGGCCTCATCATGGATACGCAGTATTTT. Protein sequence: CASSLRGSDRGLIMDTQYF.

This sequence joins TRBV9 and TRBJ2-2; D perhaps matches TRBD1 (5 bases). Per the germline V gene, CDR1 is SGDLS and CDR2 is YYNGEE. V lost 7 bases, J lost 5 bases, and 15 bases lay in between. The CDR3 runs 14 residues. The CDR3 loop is CASARQWTTGELFF. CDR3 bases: TGTGCCAGCGCCCGACAGTGGACGACCGGGGAGCTGTTTTTT.

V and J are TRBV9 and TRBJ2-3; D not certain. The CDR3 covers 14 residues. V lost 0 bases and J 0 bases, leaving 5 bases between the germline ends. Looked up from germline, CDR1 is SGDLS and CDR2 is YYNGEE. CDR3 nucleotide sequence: TGTGCCAGCAGCGTAGGTGCTAGCACAGATACGCAGTATTTT. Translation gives CASSVGASTDTQYF.

The CDR3 protein is CASSMERSYNEQFF. CDR3 DNA sequence: TGTGCCAGTAGTATGGAAAGGTCTTACAATGAGCAGTTCTTC. V and J are TRBV19 and TRBJ2-1; D remains unclear. The germline V gene has CDR1 LNHDA and CDR2 SQIVND (reference sequence). The CDR3 extends over 14 amino acids. V was clipped by 3 bases and J by 4 bases, with 10 bases between them.

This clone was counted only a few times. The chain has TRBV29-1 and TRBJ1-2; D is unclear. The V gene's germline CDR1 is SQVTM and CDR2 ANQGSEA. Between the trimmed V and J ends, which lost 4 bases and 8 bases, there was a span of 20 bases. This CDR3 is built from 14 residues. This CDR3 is CSVVPEPPGRGYTF. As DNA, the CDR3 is TGCAGCGTTGTCCCCGAGCCCCCTGGCAGGGGCTACACCTTC. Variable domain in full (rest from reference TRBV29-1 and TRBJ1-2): SAVISQKPSRDICQRGTSLTIQCQVDSQVTMMFWYRQQPGQSLTLIATANQGSEATYESGFVIDKFPISRPNLTFSTLTVSNMSPEDSSIYLCSVVPEPPGRGYTFGSGTRLTVV.